These 30 T cell receptor beta chains share one sample of origin, sequenced in a study of control samples from healthy donors and cancer patients. TCRdb's table, derived via immunoSEQ multiplex PCR, lists solely in-frame clones and lacks some. Of about 65,000 clones in the sample, around nine tenths were seen once. The sequenced sample was PBMCs. These receptors all stem from a woman in her forties or fifties with colorectal cancer.

The chain carries TRBV6-5 and TRBJ1-1; TRBD1 agrees at 8 bases. CDR1 and CDR2 from the germline V gene are MNHEY and SVGAGI. The CDR3 is 13 amino acids. The V and J ends lost 7 bases and 6 bases, in that order; junction bases with no gene match: 7. The CDR3 protein is CASTQGGRAEAFF. The CDR3 DNA is TGTGCCAGCACACAGGGGGGACGGGCTGAAGCTTTCTTT.

The rearrangement joins TRBV6-5 to TRBJ1-2; tentative D call: TRBD1 (5 bases). Germline assignment: CDR1 MNHEY and CDR2 SVGAGI. The CDR3 sequence is 12 residues long. Trimming removed 1 base at V and 8 bases at J, with 8 bases between. The CDR3 is CASSYLGEGYTF. CDR3 nucleotides: TGTGCCAGCAGTTACTTGGGGGAAGGCTACACCTTC.

V gene TRBV11-2 combines with J gene TRBJ2-3; D may be TRBD2 (6 bases). The CDR3 extends over 16 amino acids. The ends were cut back, 4 bases at V and 0 bases at J, with 14 bases in the middle. The germline CDR1 and CDR2 sequences are SGHAT and FQNNGV. CDR3 loop: CASSSGVTRSTDTQYF. DNA of the CDR3: TGTGCCAGCAGCTCGGGGGTAACACGTAGCACAGATACGCAGTATTTT. The whole variable domain, filled in from reference TRBV11-2 and TRBJ2-3, reads EAGVAQSPRYKIIEKRQSVAFWCNPISGHATLYWYQQILGQGPKLLIQFQNNGVVDDSQLPKDRFSAERLKGVDSTLKIQPAKLEDSAVYLCASSSGVTRSTDTQYFGPGTRLTVL.

This clone has a handful of counts. The rearrangement links TRBV7-9 to TRBJ1-1, with 8 bases matching TRBD1. The CDR3 runs to 15 residues. V lost 5 bases, J lost 6 bases, and 11 bases stayed unmatched. Germline V gene data show CDR1 as SEHNR and CDR2 as FQNEAQ (reference sequence). CDR3 sequence reads: CASSRGQGDVAEAFF. The CDR3 bases are TGTGCCAGCAGCCGCGGACAGGGAGATGTAGCTGAAGCTTTCTTT.

The chain uses TRBV18 and TRBJ1-1; D remains unclear. CDR1 is KGHSH, CDR2 LQKENI, per germline. The CDR3 runs to 15 residues. V lost 3 bases and J lost 1, with 12 bases in between. The CDR3 here is CASSPIRRENTEAFF. Written as DNA, the CDR3 is TGTGCCAGCTCACCCATTCGGAGGGAGAACACTGAAGCTTTCTTT.

The table lists this clone with a count of one. The chain is built from TRBV6-5 and TRBJ1-3, with D uncertain. Looked up from germline, CDR1 is MNHEY and CDR2 is SVGAGI. This CDR3 has 14 amino acids. V lost 10 bases to trimming and J lost 0 bases, with 13 bases between them. CDR3 nucleotide sequence: TGTGCCACTTCGGCGGATCACTCTGGAAACACCATATATTTT. Protein sequence: CATSADHSGNTIYF.

The V gene is TRBV4-2, the J gene TRBJ1-4; D is uncertain. Trimming stripped 0 bases from V and 8 bases from J, with 7 bases between. This CDR3 has 13 residues. Germline lookup yields CDR1 LGHNA and CDR2 YNFKEQ. As DNA, the CDR3 is TGTGCCAGCAGCCAAGATAGGGCCGAAAAACTGTTTTTT. This encodes CASSQDRAEKLFF.

The rearrangement links TRBV28 to TRBJ1-5; D is ambiguous. V was clipped by 6 bases and J by 4 bases, with 7 bases between them. This CDR3 spans 12 amino acids. Germline CDR1 is MDHEN and CDR2 is SYDVKM. In nucleotides, the CDR3 is TGTGCCAGCAGGGGCAGTAATCAGCCCCAGCATTTT. Translating it yields CASRGSNQPQHF.

V and J are TRBV18 and TRBJ1-1; D possibly corresponds to TRBD1 (5 bases). Trimming pared 2 bases from V and 5 bases from J, leaving 9 bases between. The CDR3 is made up of 13 amino acids. Looked up from germline, CDR1 is KGHSH and CDR2 is LQKENI. As DNA, the CDR3 is TGTGCCAGCTCACCAGCTGAGGGGACTGAAGCTTTCTTT. The encoded protein is CASSPAEGTEAFF.

The chain has TRBV20-1 and TRBJ2-7, with D perhaps given as TRBD1 or TRBD2 (5 bases each). Trimming pared 3 bases from V and 7 bases from J, leaving 19 bases between. The germline CDR1 and CDR2 sequences are DFQATT and SNEGSKA (reference sequence). The CDR3 runs to 14 residues. CDR3 DNA sequence: TGCAGTGCTAGTCGGGGCCCGACAAGGGGTGAGCAGTACTTC. As protein: CSASRGPTRGEQYF.

This clone appeared once. This sequence joins TRBV9 and TRBJ1-3, with 7 bases identical to TRBD1. The germline V gene has CDR1 SGDLS and CDR2 YYNGEE. The CDR3 is 14 amino acids. V gave up 4 bases and J gave up 2 bases; unmatched junction bases: 3. This CDR3 reads CASSPDRAGNTIYF. The CDR3 bases are TGTGCCAGCAGCCCAGACAGGGCTGGAAACACCATATATTTT.

The chain recombines TRBV21-1 with TRBJ1-2; the D segment call TRBD1 is taken from the table without a DNA check. TRBV21-1 is a pseudogene. This CDR3 comprises 15 residues. The CDR3 here is CASSIDREVNYGYTF. DNA for the CDR3: TGTGCCAGCAGCATCGACAGGGAAGTTAACTATGGCTACACCTTC.

This rearrangement joins TRBV10-3 to TRBJ1-1; a possible D gene is TRBD1 (6 bases). Germline V CDR1 and CDR2: ENHRY, SYGVKD. Trimming left V 4 bases short and J 5 bases short, with 17 bases between. The CDR3 consists of 15 residues. The CDR3 loop is CAISGGLDSLTEAFF. The CDR3, as DNA: TGTGCCATCAGTGGCGGCCTGGACAGCTTAACTGAAGCTTTCTTT.

The V gene is TRBV10-3, the J gene TRBJ2-3; 16 positions match TRBD2. The V segment lost 10 bases and the J segment 1 base; nucleotides outside the gene matches: 8. Germline-derived CDR1 and CDR2 are ENHRY and SYGVKD. The CDR3 length is 17 residues. The CDR3 loop is CATRPGLAGGRTDTQYF. CDR3 nucleotide sequence: TGTGCCACCCGACCGGGACTAGCGGGAGGGCGCACAGATACGCAGTATTTT.

The chain couples TRBV7-8 to TRBJ2-7; 10 bases map to TRBD1. Germline V lookup: CDR1 SGHVS, CDR2 FQNEAQ. Losses at the gene ends were 5 bases for V and 6 bases for J; bases not matched to a gene: 4. This CDR3 comprises 13 residues. As DNA, the CDR3 is TGTGCCAGCAGCACCTGGACAGGGGGCGAGCAGTACTTC. It codes for CASSTWTGGEQYF.

The rearrangement links TRBV6-4 to TRBJ1-1, with D unresolved. The ends were cut back, 0 bases at V and 1 base at J, with 12 bases in the middle. The CDR3 has 16 amino acids. The germline CDR1 and CDR2 sequences are MRHNA and SNTAGT. DNA for the CDR3: TGTGCCAGCAGTGACTCGCACTGGACTCGGAACACTGAAGCTTTCTTT. This sequence encodes CASSDSHWTRNTEAFF.

The rearrangement uses TRBV20-1 and TRBJ1-2; 7 bases fit TRBD1. This CDR3 region has 17 residues. V shed 3 bases and J 4 bases; nucleotides not matched to a gene: 17. The germline V gene encodes CDR1 DFQATT and CDR2 SNEGSKA (reference sequence). CDR3 amino acids: CSASNPGTVNPPYGYTF. The CDR3 nucleotides read TGCAGTGCTAGTAACCCCGGGACAGTGAACCCTCCCTATGGCTACACCTTC.

The chain couples TRBV18 to TRBJ2-3; D call uncertain. Germline V gene data show CDR1 as KGHSH and CDR2 as LQKENI. This CDR3 contains 14 residues. Trimming took off 3 bases at V and 6 bases at J, with 13 bases between the two ends. The CDR3 nucleotides are TGTGCCAGCTCACCCCCCGGGCCCACGGATACGCAGTATTTT. The encoded protein is CASSPPGPTDTQYF.

The rearrangement joins TRBV6-6 to TRBJ2-1, with TRBD1 matching over 10 bases. There are 16 residues in the CDR3. CDR1 is MNHNY, CDR2 SVGAGI, per germline (reference sequence). V trimming: 6 bases; J trimming: 5 bases; junction bases outside the gene matches: 10. In DNA, the CDR3 is TGTGCCAGCAGGTCCGTCTGGGGGACAGGGGACAATGAGCAGTTCTTC. It encodes CASRSVWGTGDNEQFF.

This rearrangement joins TRBV27 to TRBJ2-7; TRBD1 agrees at 8 bases. Germline-derived CDR1 and CDR2 are MNHEY and SMNVEV (reference sequence). This CDR3 region has 14 residues. V shed 6 bases and J 1 base; nucleotides not matched to a gene: 5. In DNA, the CDR3 is TGTGCCAGCAGCCCTCGACAGGGGTCCTACGAGCAGTACTTC. It codes for CASSPRQGSYEQYF.

The J gene is TRBJ2-1, the V gene TRBV5-1; 13 positions match TRBD2. CDR3 length: 14 amino acids. The germline gives CDR1 SGHRS, CDR2 YFSETQ. V was pared by 3 bases and J by 9 bases, with 3 bases of the junction left unmatched. DNA for the CDR3: TGCGCCAGCAGCTCGGGACTAGCGGGAACTGAGCAGTTCTTC. Translation: CASSSGLAGTEQFF. Using reference TRBV5-1 and TRBJ2-1 for the parts outside the CDR3, the full variable domain is KAGVTQTPRYLIKTRGQQVTLSCSPISGHRSVSWYQQTPGQGLQFLFEYFSETQRNKGNFPGRFSGRQFSNSRSEMNVSTLELGDSALYLCASSSGLAGTEQFFGPGTRLTVL.

This chain joins TRBV5-1 and TRBJ1-1; possibly TRBD1 for D (5 bases). Germline values: CDR1 SGHRS, CDR2 YFSETQ. Deletions cut 0 bases from V and 8 bases from J, with 11 bases between. The CDR3 covers 13 residues. CDR3 nucleotides: TGCGCCAGCAGCTTGGTCGGGGACGACGAAGCTTTCTTT. It translates to CASSLVGDDEAFF.

The chain has TRBV28 and TRBJ1-5; 7 bases match TRBD1. V was pared by 5 bases and J by 4 bases, with 5 bases of the junction left unmatched. CDR1 is MDHEN and CDR2 is SYDVKM in the germline V gene. The CDR3 runs 14 residues. This CDR3 is CASSTMTGNQPQHF. The CDR3 DNA is TGTGCCAGCAGTACGATGACAGGGAATCAGCCCCAGCATTTT.

This clone was counted once. The chain is built from TRBV19 and TRBJ1-1; possibly TRBD1 for D (5 bases). V lost 5 bases to trimming and J lost 10 bases, with 11 bases between them. The CDR3 runs 11 residues. The germline V gene has CDR1 LNHDA and CDR2 SQIVND (reference sequence). This CDR3 is CASSGRRGAFF. Written as DNA, the CDR3 is TGTGCCAGTAGTGGACGAAGGGGAGCTTTCTTT.

V usage is TRBV7-9 and J usage is TRBJ2-5; D is perhaps TRBD2 (6 bases). CDR1 SEHNR and CDR2 FQNEAQ come from the germline V gene (reference sequence). CDR3 length equals 14 residues. V lost 5 bases and J lost 5, with 15 bases in between. The CDR3 sequence: CASSPGGVGETQYF. In DNA form, the CDR3 reads TGTGCCAGCAGCCCCGGCGGGGTGGGGGAGACCCAGTACTTC. The full variable domain, rest sourced from reference TRBV7-9 and TRBJ2-5, is DTGVSQNPRHKITKRGQNVTFRCDPISEHNRLYWYRQTLGQGPEFLTYFQNEAQLEKSRLLSDRFSAERPKGSFSTLEIQRTEQGDSAMYLCASSPGGVGETQYFGPGTRLLVL.

The chain joins TRBV6-1 to TRBJ1-5; D is unclear. CDR3 length equals 16 residues. Germline V gene lookup returns CDR1 MNHNS and CDR2 SASEGT. V lost 0 bases and J lost 0, with 9 bases in between. The CDR3 is CASSEAERNSNQPQHF. The CDR3 nucleotides read TGTGCCAGCAGTGAAGCGGAGAGGAATAGCAATCAGCCCCAGCATTTT.

This chain joins TRBV19 and TRBJ2-3; TRBD1 matches at 7 bases. Germline CDR1 reads LNHDA; CDR2 reads SQIVND (reference sequence). Trimming cost V 5 bases and J 5 bases; bases outside gene matches: 4. The CDR3 spans 13 residues. CDR3 nucleotides: TGTGCCAGTAGTGCTAGGACAGGAGATACGCAGTATTTT. Translation gives CASSARTGDTQYF.

This clone was counted between two and nine times. The chain has TRBV18 and TRBJ1-1; 10 nucleotides align to TRBD1. CDR1 KGHSH and CDR2 LQKENI come from the germline V gene. V was clipped by 4 bases and J by 4 bases; unmatched bases: 9. The CDR3 runs to 16 residues. CDR3 protein: CASSRTGTGEATEAFF. CDR3 in DNA: TGTGCCAGCTCACGGACCGGGACAGGGGAAGCCACTGAAGCTTTCTTT. The whole variable domain, remainder taken from reference TRBV18 and TRBJ1-1, is NAGVMQNPRHLVRRRGQEARLRCSPMKGHSHVYWYRQLPEEGLKFMVYLQKENIIDESGMPKERFSAEFPKEGPSILRIQQVVRGDSAAYFCASSRTGTGEATEAFFGQGTRLTVV.

The chain uses TRBV7-6 and TRBJ2-5, with TRBD2 matching 9 bases. Germline-derived CDR1 and CDR2 are SGHVS and FNYEAQ. After removal of 2 bases from V and 2 bases from J, the junction contained 3 bases not matched to a gene. This CDR3 region has 15 residues. CDR3 nucleotides: TGTGCCAGCAGCTTACGCGGGGGGGTTCAAGAGACCCAGTACTTC. Protein sequence: CASSLRGGVQETQYF.

This clone was seen a single time. The chain couples TRBV20-1 to TRBJ1-2; D uncertain. Germline V gene lookup returns CDR1 DFQATT and CDR2 SNEGSKA (reference sequence). This CDR3 spans 11 amino acids. V gave up 5 bases and J gave up 1 base, with 5 bases separating them. CDR3 bases: TGCAGTGCTGAGGTTAACTATGGCTACACCTTC. This sequence encodes CSAEVNYGYTF.